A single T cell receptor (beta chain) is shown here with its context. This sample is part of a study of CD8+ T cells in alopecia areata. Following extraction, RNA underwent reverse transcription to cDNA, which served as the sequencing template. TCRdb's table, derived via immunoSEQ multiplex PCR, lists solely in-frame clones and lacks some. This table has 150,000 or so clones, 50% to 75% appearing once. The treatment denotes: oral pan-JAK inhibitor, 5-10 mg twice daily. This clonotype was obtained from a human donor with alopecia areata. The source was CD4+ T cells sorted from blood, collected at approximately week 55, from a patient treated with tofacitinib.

CDR3 nucleotides: TGCAGCGTTGGGGTTTTGTCCGGGGAGCTGTTTTTT. This encodes CSVGVLSGELFF. The V call is TRBV29-1, the J call TRBJ2-2, with unresolved D. The CDR3 totals 12 residues. Deletions cut 4 bases from V and 6 bases from J, with 9 bases between. Germline V gives CDR1 SQVTM, CDR2 ANQGSEA.